These 30 T cell receptor beta chains were sequenced from one sample in a study of blood T cell repertoires in COVID-19. Here immunoSEQ multiplex PCR was the method, and the copy in TCRdb shows in-frame clones only, minus some. Of fewer than 150,000 clones in the sample, around 80% were seen once. The sequenced material came from peripheral blood. These receptors were collected from a human donor in a cohort sampled during active COVID-19.

The chain uses TRBV5-1 and TRBJ1-6; 7 nucleotides match TRBD1. This CDR3 is built from 16 residues. Germline V CDR1 and CDR2: SGHRS, YFSETQ. V was pared by 0 bases and J by 9 bases, with 9 bases of the junction left unmatched. The CDR3 is CASSLAGDSALSPLHF. The CDR3 DNA sequence: TGCGCCAGCAGCTTGGCCGGGGACAGCGCCCTTTCACCCCTCCACTTT.

CDR3 in amino acids: CASSYFPSETYNEQFF. The CDR3 DNA is TGTGCCAGCAGTTACTTCCCCTCCGAGACCTACAATGAGCAGTTCTTC. The V and J genes are TRBV6-2 or TRBV6-3 and TRBJ2-1; unclear D gene. The germline V gene encodes CDR1 MNHEY and CDR2 SVGEGT. The CDR3 loop spans 16 amino acids. Trimming pared 1 base from V and 2 bases from J, leaving 12 bases between.

This chain links TRBV6-2 or TRBV6-3 with TRBJ2-6; TRBD1 is a possible D gene (6 bases). The germline V gene has CDR1 MNHEY and CDR2 SVGEGT. Trimming removed 6 bases from V and 0 bases from J, with 18 bases in between. This CDR3 region has 18 residues. The CDR3 spells CASRPTGRSSSGANVLTF. The CDR3 DNA reads TGTGCCAGCAGGCCTACAGGGCGGTCCTCCTCTGGGGCCAACGTCCTGACTTTC.

The CDR3 DNA reads as TGTGCCAGCAGCCCAACAGGGTTCTATGGCTACACCTTC. It encodes CASSPTGFYGYTF. The chain carries TRBV7-8 and TRBJ1-2; the D gene is possibly TRBD1 (6 bases). The CDR3 extends over 13 amino acids. Germline V gene data show CDR1 as SGHVS and CDR2 as FQNEAQ. V was shortened by 5 bases and J by 4 bases, with 11 bases between the two germline ends.

This clone was recorded once. The chain is built from TRBV11-3 and TRBJ2-5; D perhaps matches TRBD2 (6 bases). Germline V gene data show CDR1 as SGHNT and CDR2 as YENEEA. V lost 4 bases to trimming and J lost 2 bases, with 14 bases between them. The CDR3 runs 15 residues. The CDR3: CASSSGLSTQETQYF. The CDR3 DNA reads as TGTGCCAGCAGCTCGGGACTCTCAACACAAGAGACCCAGTACTTC.

J is TRBJ1-6 and V is TRBV7-9; D is uncertain. There are 13 residues in the CDR3. Trimming removed 5 bases from V and 8 bases from J, with 10 bases in between. Germline CDR1 is SEHNR and CDR2 is FQNEAQ (reference sequence). Written as DNA, the CDR3 is TGTGCCAGCAGCCCCGCTTCGGATTCACCCCTCCACTTT. This sequence encodes CASSPASDSPLHF.

The chain carries TRBV15 and TRBJ2-2; D is possibly TRBD2 (5 bases). Germline loops: CDR1 LNHNV, CDR2 YYDKDF (reference sequence). The CDR3 runs to 14 residues. The V and J ends lost 8 bases and 1 base respectively, with 11 bases between them. The chain's CDR3 is CATGPEGNTGELFF. CDR3 nucleotide sequence: TGTGCCACCGGTCCCGAGGGGAACACCGGGGAGCTGTTTTTT.

This rearrangement joins TRBV5-4 to TRBJ2-7; D is perhaps TRBD2 (5 bases). Germline-derived CDR1 and CDR2 are SGHNT and YYREEE (reference sequence). There are 15 residues in the CDR3. Trimming left V 1 base short and J 1 base short, with 12 bases between. This CDR3 is CASSLPGLVSYEQYF. CDR3 bases: TGTGCCAGCAGCTTGCCCGGACTCGTGTCCTACGAGCAGTACTTC.

Sample share makes this clone medium-sized. The chain uses TRBV7-8 and TRBJ1-2, with a tentative D call TRBD1 (6 bases). V dropped 0 bases and J dropped 3 bases, with 8 bases sitting between them. The CDR3 length is 14 residues. CDR1 is SGHVS, CDR2 FQNEAQ, per germline. The CDR3 loop reads CASSLAWTDYGYTF. CDR3 coding DNA: TGTGCCAGCAGCTTAGCGTGGACAGACTATGGCTACACCTTC.

The chain has TRBV7-3 and TRBJ2-3; 10 positions match TRBD2. The CDR3 contains 18 residues. Germline V gene sequence: CDR1 SGHTA, CDR2 FQGTGA. V dropped 5 bases and J dropped 2; count of bases not matched to a gene: 13. The CDR3 region is CASSPHPVAGGNTDTQYF. CDR3 DNA: TGTGCCAGCAGCCCCCATCCCGTAGCGGGGGGCAACACAGATACGCAGTATTTT.

The chain recombines TRBV18 with TRBJ1-1; TRBD1 matches 9 bases. There are 15 residues in the CDR3. Germline V lookup: CDR1 KGHSH, CDR2 LQKENI. With V trimmed by 2 bases and J by 1 base, 2 bases remained unmatched. DNA for the CDR3: TGTGCCAGCTCACCAGGACAGGGGTCGAACACTGAAGCTTTCTTT. This gives the protein CASSPGQGSNTEAFF.

This clone was seen once. The CDR3 loop is CASNNIVGNTEAFF. The CDR3 nucleotides are TGTGCCAGCAATAATATAGTCGGGAACACTGAAGCTTTCTTT. This chain uses TRBV28 with TRBJ1-1; D uncertain. CDR1 and CDR2 from the germline V gene are MDHEN and SYDVKM. Trimming took 7 bases from V and 1 from J, leaving 13 bases between them. This CDR3 contains 14 residues.

V and J are TRBV5-5 and TRBJ1-3; D gene uncertain. This CDR3 spans 15 amino acids. Trimming shortened V by 2 bases and J by 0 bases, and 9 bases separated the two germline ends. The germline gives CDR1 SGHKS, CDR2 YYEKEE (reference sequence). CDR3 bases: TGTGCCAGCAGCTTAGCGGCCCTCTCTGGAAACACCATATATTTT. Its protein is CASSLAALSGNTIYF.

The chain recombines TRBV2 with TRBJ1-2, with D uncertain. Looked up from germline, CDR1 is SNHLY and CDR2 is FYNNEI. This CDR3 is 12 amino acids long. Trimming left V 6 bases short and J 5 bases short, with 10 bases between. In DNA, the CDR3 is TGTGCCAGCAGCTCCTCGGGGTATGGCTACACCTTC. Translation gives CASSSSGYGYTF.

The gene calls are TRBV5-1 and TRBJ2-2; the D is unclear. The CDR3 runs to 14 residues. V was shortened by 0 bases and J by 6 bases, with 9 bases between the two germline ends. In germline, CDR1 is SGHRS, CDR2 YFSETQ. The CDR3 reads CASSLAPTPGELFF. The DNA of the CDR3 is TGCGCCAGCAGCTTGGCCCCAACTCCCGGGGAGCTGTTTTTT.

This chain joins TRBV11-3 and TRBJ2-2; a possible D gene is TRBD1 (6 bases). Germline V gene lookup returns CDR1 SGHNT and CDR2 YENEEA. The germline V and J ends were trimmed by 8 bases and 0 bases, with 7 bases remaining between them. This CDR3 has 13 amino acids. Written as DNA, the CDR3 is TGTGCCAGCGGGGACACGAACACCGGGGAGCTGTTTTTT. This translates into CASGDTNTGELFF.

The gene calls are TRBV9 and TRBJ2-1; 12 nucleotides line up with TRBD2. Germline assignment: CDR1 SGDLS and CDR2 YYNGEE. The CDR3 loop spans 18 amino acids. V dropped 0 bases and J dropped 3; count of bases not matched to a gene: 7. The CDR3 region has the DNA TGTGCCAGCAGCGTAGCTAGCGGGGGGGTTATTAGCTACAATGAGCAGTTCTTC. This sequence encodes CASSVASGGVISYNEQFF.

The rearrangement uses TRBV4-3 and TRBJ1-6, with D possibly being TRBD1 (6 bases). Trimming pared 0 bases from V and 8 bases from J, leaving 11 bases between. The germline gives CDR1 LGHNA, CDR2 YSLEER. The CDR3 totals 15 residues. In nucleotides, the CDR3 is TGCGCCAGCAGCCAAGATTTACAGGGTGATTCACCCCTCCACTTT. This gives the protein CASSQDLQGDSPLHF.

This clone was found a few times. V gene TRBV2 combines with J gene TRBJ2-1; 11 bases map to TRBD2. Germline trimming cut 6 bases from V and 8 bases from J; bases unmatched to any gene: 9. The CDR3 has 15 residues. Per germline, CDR1 SNHLY and CDR2 FYNNEI. CDR3 nucleotides: TGTGCCAGCAGGAATGGCGGGACTAGCGGCGATGAGCAGTTCTTC. Its translation: CASRNGGTSGDEQFF.

A few counts support this clone. The chain uses TRBV5-1 and TRBJ1-1; TRBD1 matches 9 bases. The J segment lost 2 bases and the V segment lost 4 bases, leaving 12 bases of the junction unmatched. This CDR3 is built from 17 residues. From germline, CDR1 is SGHRS and CDR2 YFSETQ. The CDR3 loop is CASSPGQGNFPNTEAFF. The CDR3 DNA reads as TGCGCCAGCAGCCCTGGACAGGGGAACTTTCCCAACACTGAAGCTTTCTTT.

V gene TRBV7-9 combines with J gene TRBJ1-1; no definite D call. In germline, CDR1 is SEHNR, CDR2 FQNEAQ (reference sequence). The CDR3 is 15 amino acids. V was cut by 4 bases and J by 4 bases, with 16 bases left in between. The CDR3 region has the DNA TGTGCCAGCAGCTCAACGAGCGGGTTTGGCACTGAAGCTTTCTTT. Protein sequence: CASSSTSGFGTEAFF.

This chain joins TRBV23-1 and TRBJ1-5, with 7 bases lining up with TRBD1. TRBV23-1 is reported as an ORF; its role is uncertain. J gave up 0 bases and V 0 bases, and 8 bases lay outside the gene matches. The CDR3 is 18 amino acids. CDR3 bases: TGCGCCAGCAGTCAATCGAGGGGACAGTGTTATAGCAATCAGCCCCAGCATTTT. It yields the protein CASSQSRGQCYSNQPQHF.

This chain links TRBV2 with TRBJ2-3, with unresolved D. Deletions cut 2 bases from V and 4 bases from J, with 7 bases between. Germline loops: CDR1 SNHLY, CDR2 FYNNEI. CDR3 length equals 13 residues. The CDR3 is CASSEIRADTQYF. CDR3 nucleotides: TGTGCCAGCAGTGAAATTCGGGCAGATACGCAGTATTTT.

The chain joins TRBV6-5 to TRBJ1-1; D might be TRBD1 (5 bases). Trimming removed 8 bases from V and 8 bases from J, with 18 bases in between. CDR1 is MNHEY, CDR2 SVGAGI, per germline. This CDR3 comprises 13 residues. The CDR3 loop reads CASLRGKGSEAFF. The CDR3 nucleotides read TGTGCCAGCCTTAGGGGCAAGGGGTCGGAAGCTTTCTTT.

This clone was recorded a few times. The rearrangement joins TRBV11-3 to TRBJ2-5; 8 bases map to TRBD1. CDR3 length equals 16 residues. Germline-derived CDR1 and CDR2 are SGHNT and YENEEA. V lost 1 base, J lost 5 bases, and 9 bases stayed unmatched. The CDR3 loop reads CASSLGPGQGMETQYF. CDR3 DNA sequence: TGTGCCAGCAGCTTAGGCCCTGGACAGGGAATGGAGACCCAGTACTTC.

The chain recombines TRBV2 with TRBJ2-7; 10 bases map to TRBD2. CDR3 length: 13 residues. Germline lookup yields CDR1 SNHLY and CDR2 FYNNEI. The J segment lost 7 bases and the V segment lost 5 bases, leaving 5 bases of the junction unmatched. As DNA, the CDR3 is TGTGCCAGCAGTAGCGGGGGGGCTTGGGAGCAGTACTTC. Amino acids: CASSSGGAWEQYF.

This chain joins TRBV7-2 and TRBJ2-2; D unclear. The CDR3 loop spans 13 amino acids. Germline lookup yields CDR1 SGHTA and CDR2 FQGNSA. The V gene lost 2 bases and the J gene lost 5 bases, with 6 bases spanning the gap. CDR3 bases: TGTGCCAGCAGCTTATACGCGACCGGGGAGCTGTTTTTT. Amino acids: CASSLYATGELFF.

The genes are TRBV6-6 and TRBJ2-7; 10 nucleotides line up with TRBD2. V was pared by 0 bases and J by 7 bases, with 9 bases of the junction left unmatched. Germline V gene sequence: CDR1 MNHNY, CDR2 SVGAGI (reference sequence). The CDR3 length is 16 residues. The CDR3 sequence: CASSYSSSGGAGEQYF. CDR3 sequence (DNA): TGTGCCAGCAGTTACTCGTCCAGCGGGGGGGCGGGAGAGCAGTACTTC.

The chain joins TRBV7-2 to TRBJ1-1; tentative D call: TRBD1 (5 bases). CDR3 length equals 16 residues. V lost 5 bases, J lost 1 base, and 17 bases lay in between. Germline CDR1 reads SGHTA; CDR2 reads FQGNSA. The CDR3 spells CASSPRRVGRNTEAFF. DNA of the CDR3: TGTGCCAGCAGCCCACGCAGGGTCGGAAGGAACACTGAAGCTTTCTTT.

The chain carries TRBV2 and TRBJ2-5; D gene ambiguous. Germline values: CDR1 SNHLY, CDR2 FYNNEI. The V end lost 5 bases, the J end lost 0 bases, and 7 bases lay between the germline ends. This CDR3 has 13 amino acids. CDR3 sequence (DNA): TGTGCCAGCAGTCTTGACAACCAAGAGACCCAGTACTTC. Its translation: CASSLDNQETQYF.